What follows describes a single T cell receptor (beta chain). The target antigen is unknown. This sample was taken from a study of T cell repertoires in cytomegalovirus infection. V was shortened by 3 bases and J by 3 bases, with 9 bases between the two germline ends. Germline V gives CDR1 MNHEY, CDR2 SMNVEV (reference sequence). This CDR3 spans 14 amino acids. TCRdb re-called the reads through MiXCR, storing one row per CDR3 protein. Here the sample spans 55,000 to 85,000 distinct CDR3 sequences, 20% to 25% being singletons. This TCR was sampled from a human donor in good health (CMV status not recorded). Some clones in this sample may be carry-over from other donors' samples. Sequencing used CD8+ T cells from cultured PBMCs, obtained from culture after CMV antigen stimulation. This chain joins TRBV27 and TRBJ2-1; perhaps TRBD2 as D (5 bases). The CDR3 region has the DNA TGTGCCAGCAGTTTGGCTACTAGCTACAATGAGCAGTTCTTC. It is translated as CASSLATSYNEQFF.